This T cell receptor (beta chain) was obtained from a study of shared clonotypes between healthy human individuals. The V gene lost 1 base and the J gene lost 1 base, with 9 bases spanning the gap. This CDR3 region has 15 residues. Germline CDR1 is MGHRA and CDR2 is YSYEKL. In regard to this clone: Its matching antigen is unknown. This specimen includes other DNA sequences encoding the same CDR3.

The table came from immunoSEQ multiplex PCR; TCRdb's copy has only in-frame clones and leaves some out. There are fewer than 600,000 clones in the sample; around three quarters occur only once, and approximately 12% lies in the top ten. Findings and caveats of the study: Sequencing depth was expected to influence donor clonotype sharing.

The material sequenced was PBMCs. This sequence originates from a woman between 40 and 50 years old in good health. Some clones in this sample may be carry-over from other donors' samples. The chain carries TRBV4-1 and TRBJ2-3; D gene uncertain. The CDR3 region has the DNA TGCGCCAGCAGCCAAGTTGTCAGCCGCACAGATACGCAGTATTTT. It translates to CASSQVVSRTDTQYF.